The text below deals with one T cell receptor (beta chain). This record belongs to a study of blood T cell repertoires in COVID-19. Across the study: The origin of the acute and convalescent COVID-19 samples was the United States, Italy and Spain.

Followed longitudinally, the Seattle patients had been enrolled during active infection. The CDR3 totals 15 residues. Trimming stripped 7 bases from V and 10 bases from J, with 20 bases between. Germline values: CDR1 MNHNY, CDR2 SVGAGI (reference sequence). As handled by the study authors: Amplification with reference gene primers provided the estimates of nucleated cell counts. The method was immunoSEQ multiplex PCR; TCRdb's version includes in-frame clones alone and lacks a portion of them. V, J and clone size derive from that table, while D and trimming were established from the DNA sequence. The table lists roughly 200,000 clones, roughly 77% of them singletons, with over 5% in the top ten.

The rearrangement uses TRBV6-6 and TRBJ1-6, with D maybe TRBD1 (5 bases). The source is a woman aged 40 to 50 with COVID-19, enrolled during active disease. Sequencing was performed on peripheral blood. The DNA for the CDR3 is TGTGCCAGCACCCCCCGACGGCAGGAGGGGTCACCCCTCCACTTT. Its translation: CASTPRRQEGSPLHF.